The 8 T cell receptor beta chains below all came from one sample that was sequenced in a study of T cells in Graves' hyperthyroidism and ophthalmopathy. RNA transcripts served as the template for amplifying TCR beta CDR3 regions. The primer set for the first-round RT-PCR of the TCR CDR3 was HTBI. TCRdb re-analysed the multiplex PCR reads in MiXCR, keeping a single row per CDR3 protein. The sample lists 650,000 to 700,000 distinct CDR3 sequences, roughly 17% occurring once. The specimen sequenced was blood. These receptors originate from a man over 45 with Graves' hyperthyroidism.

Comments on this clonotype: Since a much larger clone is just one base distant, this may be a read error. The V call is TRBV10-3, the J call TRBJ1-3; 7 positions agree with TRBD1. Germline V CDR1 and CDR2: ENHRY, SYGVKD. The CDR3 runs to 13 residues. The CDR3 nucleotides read TGTTCCAGCGGAGGGACAGAAGAAAACACCATATATTTT. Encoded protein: CSSGGTEENTIYF.

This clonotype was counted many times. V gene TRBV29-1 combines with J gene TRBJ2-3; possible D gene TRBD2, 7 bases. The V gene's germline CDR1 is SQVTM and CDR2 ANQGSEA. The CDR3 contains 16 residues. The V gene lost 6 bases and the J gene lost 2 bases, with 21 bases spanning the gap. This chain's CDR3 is CSVLGAGAFTTDTQYF. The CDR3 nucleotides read TGCAGCGTCCTAGGCGCGGGGGCTTTCACCACAGATACGCAGTATTTT.

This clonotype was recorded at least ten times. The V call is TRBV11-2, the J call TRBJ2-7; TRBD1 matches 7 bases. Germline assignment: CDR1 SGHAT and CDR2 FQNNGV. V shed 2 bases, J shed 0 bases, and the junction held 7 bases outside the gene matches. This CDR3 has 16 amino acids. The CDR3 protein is CASSLRGQDPSYEQYF. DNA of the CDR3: TGTGCCAGCAGCTTAAGAGGACAGGACCCCTCCTACGAGCAGTACTTC.

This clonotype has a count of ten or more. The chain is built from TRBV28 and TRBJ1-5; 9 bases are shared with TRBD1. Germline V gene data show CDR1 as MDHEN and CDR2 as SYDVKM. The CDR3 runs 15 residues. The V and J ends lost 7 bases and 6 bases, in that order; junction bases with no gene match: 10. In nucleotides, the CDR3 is TGTGCCAGCAACCCCCGGGGGACAGGGTCTCAGCCCCAGCATTTT. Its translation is CASNPRGTGSQPQHF.

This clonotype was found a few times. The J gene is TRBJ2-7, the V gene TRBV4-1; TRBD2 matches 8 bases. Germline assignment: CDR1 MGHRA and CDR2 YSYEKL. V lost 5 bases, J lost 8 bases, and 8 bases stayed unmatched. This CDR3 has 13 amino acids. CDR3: CASSTRLALQQYF. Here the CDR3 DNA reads TGCGCCAGCAGCACCCGACTAGCGCTGCAGCAGTACTTC.

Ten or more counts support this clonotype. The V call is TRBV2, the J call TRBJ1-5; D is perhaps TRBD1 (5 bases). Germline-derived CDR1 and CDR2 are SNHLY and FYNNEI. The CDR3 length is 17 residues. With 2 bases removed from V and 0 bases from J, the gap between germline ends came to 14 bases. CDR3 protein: CASSERMTDHSNQPQHF. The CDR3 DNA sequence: TGTGCCAGCAGTGAAAGAATGACAGACCATAGCAATCAGCCCCAGCATTTT.

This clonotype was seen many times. The CDR3 sequence: CASKGSINYNEQFF. CDR3 sequence (DNA): TGTGCCAGCAAGGGAAGCATCAACTACAATGAGCAGTTCTTC. The chain combines TRBV12-3 or TRBV12-4 with TRBJ2-1; D not resolved. V was trimmed by 7 bases and J by 3 bases, leaving 13 bases between them. The CDR3 has 14 amino acids.

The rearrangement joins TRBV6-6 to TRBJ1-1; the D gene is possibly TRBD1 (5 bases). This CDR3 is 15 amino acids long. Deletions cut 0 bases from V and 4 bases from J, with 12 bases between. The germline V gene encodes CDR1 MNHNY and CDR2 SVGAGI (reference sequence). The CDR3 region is CASSYSFSGGTEAFF. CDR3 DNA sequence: TGTGCCAGCAGTTACTCGTTTTCGGGGGGCACTGAAGCTTTCTTT.